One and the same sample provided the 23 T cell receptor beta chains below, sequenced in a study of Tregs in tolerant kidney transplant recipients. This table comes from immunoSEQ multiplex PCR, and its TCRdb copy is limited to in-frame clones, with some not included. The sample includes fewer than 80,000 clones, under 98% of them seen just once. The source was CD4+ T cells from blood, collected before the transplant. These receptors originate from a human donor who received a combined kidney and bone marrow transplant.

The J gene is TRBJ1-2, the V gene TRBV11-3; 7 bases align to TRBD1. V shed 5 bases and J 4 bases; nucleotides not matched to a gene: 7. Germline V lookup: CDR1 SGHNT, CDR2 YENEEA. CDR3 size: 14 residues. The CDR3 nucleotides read TGTGCCAGCAGCATTAACAGGGGTCCCTATGGCTACACCTTC. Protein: CASSINRGPYGYTF.

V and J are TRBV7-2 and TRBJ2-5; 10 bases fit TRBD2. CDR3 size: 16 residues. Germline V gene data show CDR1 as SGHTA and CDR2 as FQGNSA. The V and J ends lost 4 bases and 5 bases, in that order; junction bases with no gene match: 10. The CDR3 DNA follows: TGTGCCAGCAGCTCCAAGCGGGGGGGCCTCCCCGAGACCCAGTACTTC. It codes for CASSSKRGGLPETQYF.

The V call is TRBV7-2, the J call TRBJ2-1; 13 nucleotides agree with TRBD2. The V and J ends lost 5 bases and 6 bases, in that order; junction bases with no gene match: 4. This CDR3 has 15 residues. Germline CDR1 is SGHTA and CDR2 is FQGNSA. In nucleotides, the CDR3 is TGTGCCAGCAGCGTCACTAGCGGGAGGGCCAATGAGCAGTTCTTC. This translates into CASSVTSGRANEQFF.

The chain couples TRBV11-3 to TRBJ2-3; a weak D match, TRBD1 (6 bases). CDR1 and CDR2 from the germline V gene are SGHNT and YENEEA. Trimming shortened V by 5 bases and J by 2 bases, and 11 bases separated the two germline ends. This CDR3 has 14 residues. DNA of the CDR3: TGTGCCAGCAGCCCAGGGGCCAACACAGATACGCAGTATTTT. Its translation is CASSPGANTDTQYF.

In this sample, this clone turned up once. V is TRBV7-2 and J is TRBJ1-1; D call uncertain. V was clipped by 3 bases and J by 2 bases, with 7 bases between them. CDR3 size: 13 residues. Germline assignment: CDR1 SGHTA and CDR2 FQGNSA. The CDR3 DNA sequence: TGTGCCAGCAGCTTGTTGGCCAACACTGAAGCTTTCTTT. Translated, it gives CASSLLANTEAFF.

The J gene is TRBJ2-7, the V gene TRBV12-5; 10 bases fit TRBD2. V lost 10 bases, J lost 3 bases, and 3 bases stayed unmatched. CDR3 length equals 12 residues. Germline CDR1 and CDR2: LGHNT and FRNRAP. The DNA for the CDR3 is TGTGCTATAGCGGGAGGAAGCTACGAGCAGTACTTC. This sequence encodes CAIAGGSYEQYF.

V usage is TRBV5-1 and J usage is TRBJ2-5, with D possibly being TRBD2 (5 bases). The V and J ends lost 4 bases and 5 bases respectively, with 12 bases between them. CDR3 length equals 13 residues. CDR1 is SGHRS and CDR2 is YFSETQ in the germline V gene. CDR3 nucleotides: TGCGCCAGCAGCCAAACTAGTAGTGAGACCCAGTACTTC. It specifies CASSQTSSETQYF.

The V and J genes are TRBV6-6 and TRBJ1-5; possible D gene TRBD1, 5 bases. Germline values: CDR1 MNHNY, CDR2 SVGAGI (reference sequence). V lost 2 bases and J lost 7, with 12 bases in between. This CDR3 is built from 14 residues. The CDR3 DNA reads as TGTGCCAGCAGTTACCCGGGGGGGGGACAGCCCCAGCATTTT. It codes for CASSYPGGGQPQHF.

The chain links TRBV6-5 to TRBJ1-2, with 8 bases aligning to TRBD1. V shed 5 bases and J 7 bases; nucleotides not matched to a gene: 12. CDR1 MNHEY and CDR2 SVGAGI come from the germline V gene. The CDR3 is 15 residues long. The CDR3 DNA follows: TGTGCCAGCAGTCTTCTTACAGGGGGTGAAGCTGGCTACACCTTC. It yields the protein CASSLLTGGEAGYTF.

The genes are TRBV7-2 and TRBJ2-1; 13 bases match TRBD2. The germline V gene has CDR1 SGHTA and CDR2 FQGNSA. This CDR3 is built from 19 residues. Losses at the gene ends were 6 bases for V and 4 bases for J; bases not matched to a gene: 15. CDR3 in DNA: TGTGCCAGCAGGTCCCTGCTACTAGCGGGGGGGCCGGGTTACAATGAGCAGTTCTTC. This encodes CASRSLLLAGGPGYNEQFF.

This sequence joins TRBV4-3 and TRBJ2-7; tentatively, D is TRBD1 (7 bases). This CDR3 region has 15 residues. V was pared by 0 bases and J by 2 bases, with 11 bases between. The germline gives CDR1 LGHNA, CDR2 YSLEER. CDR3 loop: CASSQERDSTYEQYF. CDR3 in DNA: TGCGCCAGCAGCCAAGAGCGGGACAGCACCTACGAGCAGTACTTC.

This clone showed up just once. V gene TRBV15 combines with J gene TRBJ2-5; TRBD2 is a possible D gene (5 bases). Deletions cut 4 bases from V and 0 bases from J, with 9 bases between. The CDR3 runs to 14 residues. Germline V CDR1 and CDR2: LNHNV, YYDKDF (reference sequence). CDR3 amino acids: CATSNPGNQETQYF. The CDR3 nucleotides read TGTGCCACCAGCAATCCGGGGAACCAAGAGACCCAGTACTTC.

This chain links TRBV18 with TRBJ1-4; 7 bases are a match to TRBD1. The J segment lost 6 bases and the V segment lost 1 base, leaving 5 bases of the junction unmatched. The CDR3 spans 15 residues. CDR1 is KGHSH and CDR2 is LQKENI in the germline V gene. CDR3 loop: CASSPRWTGDEKLFF. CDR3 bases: TGTGCCAGCTCACCACGCTGGACAGGAGATGAAAAACTGTTTTTT.

The CDR3 DNA follows: TGTGCCAGCAGTGGATGGCCCACTAATTACGAGCAGTACTTC. This gives the protein CASSGWPTNYEQYF. J is TRBJ2-7 and V is TRBV2; D not resolved. The CDR3 length is 14 residues. The germline V gene encodes CDR1 SNHLY and CDR2 FYNNEI. Trimming took off 4 bases at V and 4 bases at J, with 14 bases between the two ends.

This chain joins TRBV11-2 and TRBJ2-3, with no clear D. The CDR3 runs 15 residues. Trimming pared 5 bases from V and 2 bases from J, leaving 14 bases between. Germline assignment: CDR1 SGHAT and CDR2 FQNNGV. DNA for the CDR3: TGTGCCAGCAGCATCATGTCTCTAAACACAGATACGCAGTATTTT. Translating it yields CASSIMSLNTDTQYF.

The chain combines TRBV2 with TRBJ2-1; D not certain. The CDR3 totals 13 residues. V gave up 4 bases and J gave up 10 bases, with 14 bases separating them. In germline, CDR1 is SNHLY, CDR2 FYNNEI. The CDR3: CASSGKARLEQFF. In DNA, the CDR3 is TGTGCCAGCAGTGGGAAGGCTAGGCTCGAGCAGTTCTTC.

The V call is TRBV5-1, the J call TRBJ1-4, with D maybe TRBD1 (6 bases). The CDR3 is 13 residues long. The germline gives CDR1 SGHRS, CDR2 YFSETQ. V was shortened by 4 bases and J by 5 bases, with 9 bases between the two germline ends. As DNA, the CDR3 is TGCGCCAGCAGCGTAGGACAGAATGAAAAACTGTTTTTT. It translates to CASSVGQNEKLFF.

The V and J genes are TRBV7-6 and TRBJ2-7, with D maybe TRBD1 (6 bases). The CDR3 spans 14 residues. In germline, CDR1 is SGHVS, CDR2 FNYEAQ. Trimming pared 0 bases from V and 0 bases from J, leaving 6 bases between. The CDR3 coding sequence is TGTGCCAGCAGCTTAGCGGACAGCTCCTACGAGCAGTACTTC. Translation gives CASSLADSSYEQYF.

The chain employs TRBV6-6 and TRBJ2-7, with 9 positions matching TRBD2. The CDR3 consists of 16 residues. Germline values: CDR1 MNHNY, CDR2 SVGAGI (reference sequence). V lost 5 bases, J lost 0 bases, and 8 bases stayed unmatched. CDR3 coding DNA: TGTGCCAGCAGTCCCCAATCGACTAGCGGCTCCTACGAGCAGTACTTC. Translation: CASSPQSTSGSYEQYF.

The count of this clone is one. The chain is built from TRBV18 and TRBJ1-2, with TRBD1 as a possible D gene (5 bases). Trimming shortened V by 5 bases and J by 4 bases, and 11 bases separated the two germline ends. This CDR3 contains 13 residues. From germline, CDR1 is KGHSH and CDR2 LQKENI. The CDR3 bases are TGTGCCAGCTCATTGGACATAATCTATGGCTACACCTTC. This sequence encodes CASSLDIIYGYTF.

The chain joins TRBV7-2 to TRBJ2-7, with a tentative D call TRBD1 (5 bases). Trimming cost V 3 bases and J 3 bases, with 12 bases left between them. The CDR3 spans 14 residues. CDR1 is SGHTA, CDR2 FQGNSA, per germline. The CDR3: CASSFRVLVYEQYF. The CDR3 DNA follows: TGTGCCAGCAGCTTCAGGGTTCTGGTCTACGAGCAGTACTTC.

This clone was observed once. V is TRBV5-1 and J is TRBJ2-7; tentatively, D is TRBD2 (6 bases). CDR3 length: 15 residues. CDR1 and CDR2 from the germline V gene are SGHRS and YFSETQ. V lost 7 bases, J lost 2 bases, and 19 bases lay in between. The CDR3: CASSPIRGGTYEQYF. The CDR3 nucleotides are TGCGCCAGCTCACCCATCAGAGGCGGGACCTACGAGCAGTACTTC.

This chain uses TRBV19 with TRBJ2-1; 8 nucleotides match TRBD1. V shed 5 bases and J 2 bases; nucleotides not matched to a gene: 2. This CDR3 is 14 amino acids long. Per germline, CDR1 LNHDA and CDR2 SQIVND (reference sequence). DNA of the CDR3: TGTGCCAGTAGTCGACAGGGGACCTACAATGAGCAGTTCTTC. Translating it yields CASSRQGTYNEQFF.